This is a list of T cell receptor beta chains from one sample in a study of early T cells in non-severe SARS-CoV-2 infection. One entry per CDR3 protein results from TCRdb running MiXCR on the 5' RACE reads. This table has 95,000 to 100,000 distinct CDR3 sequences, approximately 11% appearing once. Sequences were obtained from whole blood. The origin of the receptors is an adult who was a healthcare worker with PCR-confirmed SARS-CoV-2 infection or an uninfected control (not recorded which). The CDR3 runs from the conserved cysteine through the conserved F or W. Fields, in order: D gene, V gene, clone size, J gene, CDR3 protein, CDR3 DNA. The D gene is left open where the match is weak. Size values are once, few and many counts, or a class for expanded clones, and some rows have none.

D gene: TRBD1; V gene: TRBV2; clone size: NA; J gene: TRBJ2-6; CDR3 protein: CASDRGSLSGANVLTF; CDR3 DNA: TGTGCCAGTGACAGGGGCAGTCTCTCTGGGGCCAACGTCCTGACTTTC
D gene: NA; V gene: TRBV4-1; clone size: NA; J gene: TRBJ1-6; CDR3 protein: CASSAAGSPNSPLHF; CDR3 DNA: TGCGCCAGCAGCGCCGCCGGGAGCCCCAATTCACCCCTCCACTTT
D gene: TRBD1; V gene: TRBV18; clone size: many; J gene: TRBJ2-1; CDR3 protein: CASSPRGQGSNEQFF; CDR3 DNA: TGTGCCAGCTCACCAAGGGGACAGGGGTCCAATGAGCAGTTCTTC
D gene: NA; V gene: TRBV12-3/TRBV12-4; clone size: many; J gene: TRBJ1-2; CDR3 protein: CASSFARVYTF; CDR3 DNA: TGTGCCAGCAGTTTCGCTAGGGTCTACACCTTC
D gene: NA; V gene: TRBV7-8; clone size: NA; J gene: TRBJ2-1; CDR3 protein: CASSLVVGETEQFF; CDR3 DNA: TGTGCCAGCAGCTTAGTGGTGGGAGAGACAGAGCAGTTCTTC
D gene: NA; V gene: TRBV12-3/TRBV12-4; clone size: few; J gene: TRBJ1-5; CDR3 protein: CASSLVGDQPQHF; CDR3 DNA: TGTGCCAGCAGTTTAGTCGGGGATCAGCCCCAGCATTTT
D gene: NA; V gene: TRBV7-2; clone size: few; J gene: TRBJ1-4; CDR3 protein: CASSLVGGVATNEKLFF; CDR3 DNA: TGTGCCAGCAGCCTCGTCGGAGGAGTTGCAACTAATGAAAAACTGTTTTTT
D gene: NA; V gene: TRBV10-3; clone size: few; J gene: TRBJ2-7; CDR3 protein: CAISWSNEQYF; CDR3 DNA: TGTGCCATCAGCTGGTCCAACGAGCAGTACTTC
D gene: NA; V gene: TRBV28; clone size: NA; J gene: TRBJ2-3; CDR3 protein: CASSLGGPGTDTQYF; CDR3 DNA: TGTGCCAGCAGTTTAGGGGGCCCCGGCACAGATACGCAGTATTTT
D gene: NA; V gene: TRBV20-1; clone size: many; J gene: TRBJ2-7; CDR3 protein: CSASREYEQYF; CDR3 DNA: TGCAGTGCTAGTCGGGAGTACGAGCAGTACTTC
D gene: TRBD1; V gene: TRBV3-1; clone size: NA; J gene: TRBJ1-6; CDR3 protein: CASSQPPATGGSPLHF; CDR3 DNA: TGTGCCAGCAGCCAGCCTCCCGCGACAGGGGGCTCACCCCTCCACTTT
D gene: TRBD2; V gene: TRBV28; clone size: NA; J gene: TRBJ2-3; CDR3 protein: CASTIGLLAGGETDTQYF; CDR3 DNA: TGTGCCAGCACCATTGGGTTACTAGCGGGAGGAGAGACAGATACGCAGTATTTT
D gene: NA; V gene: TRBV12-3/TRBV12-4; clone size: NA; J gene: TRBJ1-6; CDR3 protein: CASSLGGVPSPLHF; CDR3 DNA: TGTGCCAGCAGTTTAGGCGGGGTCCCTTCACCCCTCCACTTT
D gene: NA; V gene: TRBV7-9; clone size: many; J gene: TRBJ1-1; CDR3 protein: CASSFSANTEAFF; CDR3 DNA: TGTGCCAGCAGCTTTAGCGCGAACACTGAAGCTTTCTTT
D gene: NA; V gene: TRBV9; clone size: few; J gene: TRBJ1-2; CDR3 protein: CASSVRDGRYGYTF; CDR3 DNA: TGTGCCAGCAGCGTCCGGGACGGAAGGTATGGCTACACCTTC
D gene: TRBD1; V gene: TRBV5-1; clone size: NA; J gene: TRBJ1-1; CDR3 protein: CASSPGTGGINTEAFF; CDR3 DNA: TGCGCCAGCAGCCCGGGGACAGGGGGTATAAACACTGAAGCTTTCTTT
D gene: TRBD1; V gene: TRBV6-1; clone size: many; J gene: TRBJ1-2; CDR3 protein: CASSAGQQVYGYTF; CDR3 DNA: TGTGCCAGCAGTGCGGGACAGCAAGTTTATGGCTACACCTTC
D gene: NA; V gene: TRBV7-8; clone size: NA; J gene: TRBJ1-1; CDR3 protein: CASSPPTGLGTEAFF; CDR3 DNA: TGTGCCAGCAGCCCGCCGACAGGCTTGGGCACTGAAGCTTTCTTT
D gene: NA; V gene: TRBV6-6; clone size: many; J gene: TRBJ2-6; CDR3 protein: CASSSAGAGANVLTF; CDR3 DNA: TGTGCCAGCAGCTCAGCAGGGGCTGGGGCCAACGTCCTGACTTTC
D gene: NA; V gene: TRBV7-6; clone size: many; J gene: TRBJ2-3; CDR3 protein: CASSLHRARRGYTQYF; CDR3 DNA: TGTGCCAGCAGCTTACACAGGGCGAGGAGGGGGTATACGCAGTATTTT
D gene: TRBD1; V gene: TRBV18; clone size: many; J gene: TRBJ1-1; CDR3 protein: CASSHGTGNTEAFF; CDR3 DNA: TGTGCCAGCTCACATGGGACAGGGAACACTGAAGCTTTCTTT
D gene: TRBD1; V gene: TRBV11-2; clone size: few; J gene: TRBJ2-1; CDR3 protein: CASSSTPDRADYNEQFF; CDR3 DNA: TGTGCCAGCAGCTCTACCCCCGACAGGGCTGACTACAATGAGCAGTTCTTC
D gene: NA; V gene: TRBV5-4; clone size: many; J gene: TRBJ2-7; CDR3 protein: CASSRLASPKEQYF; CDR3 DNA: TGTGCCAGCAGTCGGCTAGCGTCCCCCAAGGAGCAGTACTTC
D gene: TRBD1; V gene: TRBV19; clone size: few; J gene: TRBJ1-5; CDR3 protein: CASSIIWDRADQPQHF; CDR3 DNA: TGTGCCAGTAGTATAATTTGGGACAGAGCGGATCAGCCCCAGCATTTT
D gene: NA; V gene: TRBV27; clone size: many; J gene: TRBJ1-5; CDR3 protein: CASSLAPGASSNQPQHF; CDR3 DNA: TGTGCCAGCAGTCTCGCCCCGGGAGCCAGCAGCAATCAGCCCCAGCATTTT
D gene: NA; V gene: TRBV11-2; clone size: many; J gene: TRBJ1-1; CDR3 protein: CASSRNVGNTEAFF; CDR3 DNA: TGTGCCAGCAGCCGAAATGTGGGGAACACTGAAGCTTTCTTT
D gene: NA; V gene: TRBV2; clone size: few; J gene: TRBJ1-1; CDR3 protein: CASTRAVFTNTEAFF; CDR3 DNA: TGTGCCAGCACCCGAGCCGTCTTTACCAACACTGAAGCTTTCTTT
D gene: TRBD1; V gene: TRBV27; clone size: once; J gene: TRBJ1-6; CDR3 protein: CASSRGGFGSPLHF; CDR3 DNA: TGTGCCAGCAGCAGGGGGGGTTTCGGGTCACCCCTCCACTTT
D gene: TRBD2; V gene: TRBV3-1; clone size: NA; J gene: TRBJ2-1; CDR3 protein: CASSQLAGYNEQFF; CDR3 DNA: TGTGCCAGCAGCCAACTAGCGGGGTACAATGAGCAGTTCTTC
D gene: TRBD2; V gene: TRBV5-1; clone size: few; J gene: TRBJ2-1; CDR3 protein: CASSTLAGAYNEQFF; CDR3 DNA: TGCGCCAGCAGCACCTTAGCGGGAGCCTACAATGAGCAGTTCTTC
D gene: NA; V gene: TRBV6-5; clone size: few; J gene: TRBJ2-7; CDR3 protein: CASSYSRQGLTRRGEQYF; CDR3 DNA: TGTGCCAGCAGTTACTCGCGGCAGGGGCTAACAAGGCGGGGCGAGCAGTACTTC
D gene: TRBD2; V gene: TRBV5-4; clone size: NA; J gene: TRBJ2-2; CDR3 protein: CASSLGLAVNTGELFF; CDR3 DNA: TGTGCCAGCAGCCTGGGACTAGCTGTAAACACCGGGGAGCTGTTTTTT
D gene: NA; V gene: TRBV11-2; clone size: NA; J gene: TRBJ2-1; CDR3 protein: CASSLVRLPNEQFF; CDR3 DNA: TGTGCCAGCAGCTTAGTTAGACTGCCCAATGAGCAGTTCTTC
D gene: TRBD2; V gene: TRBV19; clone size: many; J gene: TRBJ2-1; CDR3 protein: CASRLSGGYNEQFF; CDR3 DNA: TGTGCCAGTAGGCTTAGCGGGGGATACAATGAGCAGTTCTTC
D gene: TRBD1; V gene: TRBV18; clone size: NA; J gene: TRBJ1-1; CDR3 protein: CASSHNPPTGARPEAFF; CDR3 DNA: TGTGCCAGCTCACATAATCCCCCGACAGGGGCTCGTCCTGAAGCTTTCTTT
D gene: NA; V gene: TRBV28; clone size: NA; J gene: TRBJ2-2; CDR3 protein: CASSPTGIGELFF; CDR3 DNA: TGTGCCAGCAGCCCTACAGGGATCGGGGAGCTGTTTTTT
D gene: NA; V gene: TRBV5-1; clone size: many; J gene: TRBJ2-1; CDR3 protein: CASSFVGRTDNEQFF; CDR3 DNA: TGCGCCAGCAGCTTCGTCGGAAGAACGGACAATGAGCAGTTCTTC
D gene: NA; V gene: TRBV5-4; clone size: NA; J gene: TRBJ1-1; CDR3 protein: CASSSQRGNREAFF; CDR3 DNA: TGTGCCAGCAGCTCCCAACGGGGGAACAGGGAGGCTTTCTTT
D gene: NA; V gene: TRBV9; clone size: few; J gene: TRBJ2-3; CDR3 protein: CASNPGGTDTQYF; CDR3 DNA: TGTGCCAGCAATCCAGGGGGCACAGATACGCAGTATTTT
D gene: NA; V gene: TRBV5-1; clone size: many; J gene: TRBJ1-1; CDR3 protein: CASSFGATPEAFF; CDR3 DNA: TGCGCCAGCAGCTTTGGGGCGACCCCTGAAGCTTTCTTT
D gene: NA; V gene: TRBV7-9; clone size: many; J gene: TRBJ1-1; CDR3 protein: CASRRDTEAFF; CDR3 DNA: TGTGCCAGCAGGCGGGACACTGAAGCTTTCTTT
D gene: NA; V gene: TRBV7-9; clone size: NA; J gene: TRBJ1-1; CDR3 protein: CASSLDETFEMNTEAFF; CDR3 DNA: TGTGCCAGCAGCTTAGACGAGACATTCGAGATGAACACTGAAGCTTTCTTT
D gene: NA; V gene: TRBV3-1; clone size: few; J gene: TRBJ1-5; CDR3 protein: CASSQGDQPQHF; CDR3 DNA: TGTGCCAGCAGCCAAGGGGATCAGCCCCAGCATTTT
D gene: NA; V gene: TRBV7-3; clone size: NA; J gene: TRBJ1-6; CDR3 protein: CASSLKGSSYNSPLHF; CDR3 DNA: TGTGCCAGCAGCTTAAAAGGGAGCTCCTATAATTCACCCCTCCACTTT
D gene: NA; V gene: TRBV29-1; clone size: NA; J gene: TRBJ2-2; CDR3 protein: CSVSLGAWNTGELFF; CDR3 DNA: TGCAGCGTTTCCTTAGGGGCTTGGAACACCGGGGAGCTGTTTTTT
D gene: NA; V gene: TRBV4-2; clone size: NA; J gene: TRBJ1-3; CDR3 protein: CASSQVGDSGNTIYF; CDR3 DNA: TGTGCCAGCAGCCAAGTTGGCGACTCTGGAAACACCATATATTTT
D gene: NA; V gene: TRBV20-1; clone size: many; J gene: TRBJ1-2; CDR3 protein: CSARDPVLNYGYTF; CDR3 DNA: TGCAGTGCTAGAGATCCGGTCCTTAACTATGGCTACACCTTC
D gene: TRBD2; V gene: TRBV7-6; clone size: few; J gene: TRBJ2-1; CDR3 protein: CASTMGGALANF; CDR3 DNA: TGTGCCAGCACCATGGGAGGGGCGCTGGCCAATTTC
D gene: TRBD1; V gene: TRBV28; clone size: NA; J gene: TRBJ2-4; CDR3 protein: CASSYVDRGLNIQYF; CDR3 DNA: TGTGCCAGCAGTTATGTGGACAGGGGCTTGAACATTCAGTACTTC
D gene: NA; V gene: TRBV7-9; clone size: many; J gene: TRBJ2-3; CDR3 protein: CASSLSEGSTDTQYF; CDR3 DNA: TGTGCCAGCAGCTTATCGGAGGGAAGCACAGATACGCAGTATTTT
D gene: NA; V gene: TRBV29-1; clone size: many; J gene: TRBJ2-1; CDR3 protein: CSVGYNNEQFF; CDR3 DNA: TGCAGCGTTGGGTATAACAATGAGCAGTTCTTC
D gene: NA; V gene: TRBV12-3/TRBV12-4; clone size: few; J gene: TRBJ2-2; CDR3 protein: CASSLPLGGRGPPSNTGELFF; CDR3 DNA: TGTGCCAGCAGTTTGCCCCTGGGTGGGCGGGGGCCCCCCTCGAACACCGGGGAGCTGTTTTTT
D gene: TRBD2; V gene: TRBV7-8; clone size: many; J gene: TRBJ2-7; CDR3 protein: CASSLAASGYEQYF; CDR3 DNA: TGTGCCAGCAGCTTAGCGGCTAGCGGCTACGAGCAGTACTTC
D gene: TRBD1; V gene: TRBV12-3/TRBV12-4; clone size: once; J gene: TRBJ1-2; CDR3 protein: CVSSWTGEDGYTF; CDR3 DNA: TGTGTCAGCAGTTGGACAGGGGAGGATGGCTACACCTTC